This is a list of T cell receptor beta chains from one sample in a study of long-term antiretroviral therapy in people with HIV. Repertoires were generated with immunoSEQ multiplex PCR, while TCRdb's copy carries only in-frame clones and drops some. The sample has about 12,000 clones, about 83% seen once. Sequencing used unsorted PBMCs, obtained 3.4 years after starting antiretroviral therapy. These receptors were taken from a man aged 40-55 years with HIV. Each CDR3 is given with its conserved first and last residue. The D gene is left open where the match is weak. The size entry is marked missing in some rows and otherwise reads once, few, many or a size class.

d_call: .
v_call: TRBV9
clone_size: .
j_call: TRBJ1-3
cdr3_aa: CASSVTPLQDSGNTIYF
cdr3_nt: TGTGCCAGCAGCGTGACCCCTCTCCAGGACTCTGGAAACACCATATATTTT

d_call: TRBD1
v_call: TRBV2
clone_size: .
j_call: TRBJ2-5
cdr3_aa: CASIGQGKETQYF
cdr3_nt: TGTGCCAGCATAGGACAGGGAAAAGAGACCCAGTACTTC

d_call: .
v_call: TRBV25-1
clone_size: .
j_call: TRBJ1-4
cdr3_aa: CASSEPEALGGMEKLFF
cdr3_nt: TGTGCCAGCAGTGAACCCGAAGCTTTGGGAGGGATGGAAAAACTGTTTTTT

d_call: .
v_call: TRBV6-5
clone_size: .
j_call: TRBJ2-1
cdr3_aa: CASSSQGPFGNEQFF
cdr3_nt: TGTGCCAGCAGTTCCCAGGGGCCCTTCGGGAATGAGCAGTTCTTC

d_call: .
v_call: TRBV18
clone_size: .
j_call: TRBJ2-5
cdr3_aa: CASSPPSIQGGETQYF
cdr3_nt: TGTGCCAGCTCACCACCGTCCATACAGGGAGGCGAGACCCAGTACTTC

d_call: .
v_call: TRBV27
clone_size: .
j_call: TRBJ1-5
cdr3_aa: CASRAPGRYQPQHF
cdr3_nt: TGTGCCAGCAGGGCCCCAGGGAGGTATCAGCCCCAGCATTTT

d_call: TRBD1
v_call: TRBV25-1
clone_size: .
j_call: TRBJ2-7
cdr3_aa: CASTTGTNEQYF
cdr3_nt: TGTGCCAGCACGACAGGGACAAACGAGCAGTACTTC

d_call: .
v_call: TRBV27
clone_size: .
j_call: TRBJ1-4
cdr3_aa: CASSPPGMWRDEKLFF
cdr3_nt: TGTGCCAGCAGCCCCCCAGGGATGTGGAGGGATGAAAAACTGTTTTTT

d_call: .
v_call: TRBV4-3
clone_size: .
j_call: TRBJ2-4
cdr3_aa: CASSPDDDRLNIQYF
cdr3_nt: TGCGCCAGCAGCCCCGACGACGACCGTTTAAACATTCAGTACTTC

d_call: TRBD2
v_call: TRBV30
clone_size: .
j_call: TRBJ2-2
cdr3_aa: CAWSESRDGTSGRTWPNTGELFF
cdr3_nt: TGTGCCTGGAGTGAATCACGGGACGGGACTAGCGGGAGGACCTGGCCTAACACCGGGGAGCTGTTTTTT

d_call: .
v_call: TRBV9
clone_size: .
j_call: TRBJ1-5
cdr3_aa: CASSLREGNQPQHF
cdr3_nt: TGTGCCAGCAGCCTCCGGGAGGGGAATCAGCCCCAGCATTTT

d_call: TRBD2
v_call: TRBV4-2
clone_size: .
j_call: TRBJ2-7
cdr3_aa: CASSQDLSSGRYEQYF
cdr3_nt: TGTGCCAGCAGCCAAGATTTGTCTAGCGGGAGGTACGAGCAGTACTTC

d_call: .
v_call: TRBV6-5
clone_size: .
j_call: TRBJ2-7
cdr3_aa: CASSPRWTDYEQYF
cdr3_nt: TGTGCCAGCAGCCCCCGATGGACAGACTACGAGCAGTACTTC

d_call: TRBD2
v_call: TRBV13
clone_size: .
j_call: TRBJ2-1
cdr3_aa: CASSSIREDSYNEQFF
cdr3_nt: TGTGCCAGCAGCAGTATACGGGAGGACTCCTACAATGAGCAGTTCTTC

d_call: .
v_call: TRBV4-1
clone_size: .
j_call: TRBJ1-5
cdr3_aa: CASSQDWTGTLSNQPQHF
cdr3_nt: TGCGCCAGCAGCCAAGATTGGACCGGGACATTGAGCAATCAGCCCCAGCATTTT

d_call: .
v_call: TRBV7-2
clone_size: once
j_call: TRBJ1-4
cdr3_aa: CASSQQTSTNEKLFF
cdr3_nt: TGTGCCAGCAGCCAGCAAACTTCCACTAATGAAAAACTGTTTTTT

d_call: TRBD2
v_call: TRBV6-1
clone_size: .
j_call: TRBJ2-5
cdr3_aa: CASEPGSGGETQYF
cdr3_nt: TGTGCCAGTGAACCGGGGTCGGGGGGGGAGACCCAGTACTTC

d_call: .
v_call: TRBV18
clone_size: .
j_call: TRBJ1-2
cdr3_aa: CASSSSGAVNYGYTF
cdr3_nt: TGTGCCAGCTCATCCTCAGGGGCAGTTAACTATGGCTACACCTTC

d_call: .
v_call: TRBV9
clone_size: .
j_call: TRBJ1-2
cdr3_aa: CASSGSFPRYTF
cdr3_nt: TGTGCCAGCAGCGGATCCTTTCCCCGCTACACCTTC

d_call: TRBD2
v_call: TRBV5-6
clone_size: few
j_call: TRBJ2-1
cdr3_aa: CASSFSSGSSYNEQFF
cdr3_nt: TGTGCCAGCAGCTTCTCTAGCGGGAGCTCCTACAATGAGCAGTTCTTC

d_call: TRBD1
v_call: TRBV19
clone_size: .
j_call: TRBJ1-1
cdr3_aa: CASSSQGGTEAFF
cdr3_nt: TGTGCCAGTAGTTCGCAGGGGGGTACTGAAGCTTTCTTT

d_call: .
v_call: TRBV2
clone_size: .
j_call: TRBJ2-7
cdr3_aa: CASRGTASYEQYF
cdr3_nt: TGTGCCAGCAGGGGGACTGCCTCCTACGAGCAGTACTTC

d_call: .
v_call: TRBV19
clone_size: .
j_call: TRBJ2-1
cdr3_aa: CASSIPSYNEQFF
cdr3_nt: TGTGCCAGTAGTATCCCGTCCTACAATGAGCAGTTCTTC

d_call: TRBD2
v_call: TRBV7-2
clone_size: .
j_call: TRBJ2-1
cdr3_aa: CASSLASGRNNEQFF
cdr3_nt: TGTGCCAGCAGCTTAGCCAGCGGGAGGAACAATGAGCAGTTCTTC

d_call: .
v_call: TRBV6-6
clone_size: .
j_call: TRBJ1-5
cdr3_aa: CASSTSGKGDNQPQHF
cdr3_nt: TGTGCCAGCAGTACTTCAGGGAAGGGCGACAATCAGCCCCAGCATTTT

d_call: .
v_call: TRBV28
clone_size: few
j_call: TRBJ1-2
cdr3_aa: CAGARRATNYGYTF
cdr3_nt: TGTGCCGGTGCCCGGCGAGCGACTAACTATGGCTACACCTTC

d_call: TRBD1
v_call: TRBV5-4
clone_size: few
j_call: TRBJ1-2
cdr3_aa: CASSMTGGYGYTF
cdr3_nt: TGTGCCAGCAGCATGACAGGGGGCTATGGCTACACCTTC

d_call: .
v_call: TRBV4-2
clone_size: .
j_call: TRBJ2-1
cdr3_aa: CASSPTTYNEQFF
cdr3_nt: TGTGCCAGCAGCCCAACTACCTACAATGAGCAGTTCTTC